The clone carrying this T cell receptor beta chain was observed a single time. The antigen is not known. This entry belongs to a study of cytomegalovirus exposure and HLA in healthy donors. Findings of the study overall: Reports showed the classifier diagnosing cytomegalovirus status with high specificity and sensitivity. Rarity marked most TCR sequences, yet some public TCRs occurred in many donors. A subsequent analysis found that TCR clusters from the first cohort also tended to co-occur in the 120 or so validation repertoires, with approximately 95% of cluster scores above 0.

V dropped 5 bases and J dropped 0; count of bases not matched to a gene: 17. CDR3 length equals 21 residues. CDR1 LNHDA and CDR2 SQIVND come from the germline V gene (reference sequence). Clones were read by immunoSEQ multiplex PCR, and TCRdb kept only the in-frame ones, dropping some. The sample consists of 100,000 to 120,000 clones, roughly 90% of them appearing once. Sequenced material: PBMCs. The chain recombines TRBV19 with TRBJ2-4; the match to TRBD2 covers 12 bases. The sequence derives from a woman in her thirties in good health and CMV-seropositive. The CDR3 sequence: CASSSHLLTSGRGVAKNIQYF. The CDR3 bases are TGTGCCAGTAGTTCCCACCTTCTGACTAGCGGGAGAGGAGTAGCCAAAAACATTCAGTACTTC. The variable domain in full, completed from reference TRBV19 and TRBJ2-4, reads DGGITQSPKYLFRKEGQNVTLSCEQNLNHDAMYWYRQDPGQGLRLIYYSQIVNDFQKGDIAEGYSVSREKKESFPLTVTSAQKNPTAFYLCASSSHLLTSGRGVAKNIQYFGAGTRLSVL.